This is a list of T cell receptor beta chains from one sample in a study of memory CD4+ T cells and cytomegalovirus serostatus. Only in-frame clones appear in the TCRdb table, and some are missing; sequencing was by immunoSEQ multiplex PCR. The sample has some 57,000 clones, 65% to 80% seen once. The sample comprised memory CD4+ T cells from blood. The receptor source for this set is an adult in good health and CMV-seronegative. Each CDR3 is given with its conserved first and last residue. The D gene is left open where the match is weak. Some rows have no size entry. The others give once, few or many, or a class for an expanded clone.

j_gene: TRBJ2-7
v_gene: TRBV5-6
abundance: NA
d_gene: NA
CDR3aa: CASSLSSYEQYF
CDR3nt: TGTGCCAGCAGCTTGTCAAGCTACGAGCAGTACTTC

j_gene: TRBJ1-5
v_gene: TRBV28
abundance: few
d_gene: NA
CDR3aa: CASSLKLGGEMGNQPQHF
CDR3nt: TGTGCCAGCAGTTTAAAGTTGGGGGGGGAAATGGGAAATCAGCCCCAGCATTTT

j_gene: TRBJ2-1
v_gene: TRBV6-4
abundance: NA
d_gene: NA
CDR3aa: CASSDFLRNEQFF
CDR3nt: TGTGCCAGCAGTGACTTCCTACGCAATGAGCAGTTCTTC

j_gene: TRBJ2-4
v_gene: TRBV2
abundance: NA
d_gene: NA
CDR3aa: CASRIGDLIKNIQYF
CDR3nt: TGTGCCAGCAGGATCGGTGATCTCATCAAAAACATTCAGTACTTC

j_gene: TRBJ2-2
v_gene: TRBV4-1
abundance: NA
d_gene: NA
CDR3aa: CASSQGRGRVSTGELFF
CDR3nt: TGCGCCAGCAGCCAAGGACGGGGCCGGGTGAGCACCGGGGAGCTGTTTTTT

j_gene: TRBJ1-1
v_gene: TRBV6-6
abundance: few
d_gene: NA
CDR3aa: CASISRQKNTEAFF
CDR3nt: TGTGCCAGCATCTCCAGACAGAAGAACACTGAAGCTTTCTTT

j_gene: TRBJ2-3
v_gene: TRBV27
abundance: NA
d_gene: TRBD2
CDR3aa: CASSFPGLAGEVDTQYF
CDR3nt: TGTGCCAGCAGTTTCCCGGGACTAGCGGGAGAGGTGGATACGCAGTATTTT

j_gene: TRBJ2-3
v_gene: TRBV19
abundance: NA
d_gene: TRBD2
CDR3aa: CASMGTNTDTQYF
CDR3nt: TGTGCCAGTATGGGGACTAACACAGATACGCAGTATTTT

j_gene: TRBJ2-7
v_gene: TRBV5-1
abundance: once
d_gene: TRBD1
CDR3aa: CASSHGTANYEQYF
CDR3nt: TGCGCCAGCAGCCACGGGACAGCAAACTACGAGCAGTACTTC

j_gene: TRBJ1-2
v_gene: TRBV29-1
abundance: few
d_gene: TRBD1
CDR3aa: CSVTNLAGQPISYTF
CDR3nt: TGCAGCGTTACCAACTTAGCGGGACAGCCAATATCCTACACCTTC

j_gene: TRBJ1-1
v_gene: TRBV29-1
abundance: NA
d_gene: NA
CDR3aa: CSVEGRTENTEAFF
CDR3nt: TGCAGCGTCGAGGGACGCACGGAAAACACTGAAGCTTTCTTT

j_gene: TRBJ1-2
v_gene: TRBV6-6
abundance: NA
d_gene: NA
CDR3aa: CASTQIREAPYGYTF
CDR3nt: TGTGCCAGCACCCAAATAAGGGAGGCTCCCTATGGCTACACCTTC

j_gene: TRBJ1-2
v_gene: TRBV15
abundance: few
d_gene: TRBD1
CDR3aa: CATSRAGTEYGYTF
CDR3nt: TGTGCCACCAGCAGAGCAGGGACAGAGTATGGCTACACCTTC

j_gene: TRBJ1-1
v_gene: TRBV29-1
abundance: medium-sized
d_gene: NA
CDR3aa: CSVEGGQTEAFF
CDR3nt: TGCAGCGTTGAAGGAGGGCAGACTGAAGCTTTCTTT

j_gene: TRBJ1-5
v_gene: TRBV6-1
abundance: NA
d_gene: NA
CDR3aa: CASSELDGRLEPQHF
CDR3nt: TGTGCCAGCAGTGAATTAGACGGCCGTCTTGAGCCCCAGCATTTT

j_gene: TRBJ1-4
v_gene: TRBV19
abundance: NA
d_gene: NA
CDR3aa: CASSILADNEKLFF
CDR3nt: TGTGCCAGTAGTATATTGGCAGACAATGAAAAACTGTTTTTT

j_gene: TRBJ2-7
v_gene: TRBV27
abundance: NA
d_gene: NA
CDR3aa: CASSLKLSYEQYF
CDR3nt: TGTGCCAGCAGTTTGAAGCTCTCCTACGAGCAGTACTTC

j_gene: TRBJ2-7
v_gene: TRBV12-2
abundance: NA
d_gene: NA
CDR3aa: CASRYKGQSYEQYF
CDR3nt: TGTGCAAGTCGCTACAAGGGACAGAGCTACGAGCAGTACTTC

j_gene: TRBJ2-3
v_gene: TRBV6-6
abundance: NA
d_gene: NA
CDR3aa: CASTNQGSVGDTQYF
CDR3nt: TGTGCCAGCACCAACCAGGGCTCCGTGGGAGATACGCAGTATTTT

j_gene: TRBJ2-4
v_gene: TRBV21-1
abundance: NA
d_gene: NA
CDR3aa: CASSVKGPTTTAGGPSRDIQYF
CDR3nt: TGTGCCAGCAGCGTGAAGGGCCCCACCACAACGGCGGGAGGGCCCTCCCGGGACATTCAGTACTTC

j_gene: TRBJ2-3
v_gene: TRBV4-1
abundance: NA
d_gene: NA
CDR3aa: CASSQVFHGDTQYF
CDR3nt: TGCGCCAGCAGCCAAGTCTTCCACGGCGATACGCAGTATTTT

j_gene: TRBJ2-1
v_gene: TRBV5-4
abundance: NA
d_gene: TRBD2
CDR3aa: CASSLEAGDGYEQFF
CDR3nt: TGTGCCAGCAGCTTAGAAGCGGGAGATGGTTATGAGCAGTTCTTC

j_gene: TRBJ1-1
v_gene: TRBV7-9
abundance: NA
d_gene: NA
CDR3aa: CASSVGRDWTEAFF
CDR3nt: TGTGCCAGCAGCGTAGGAAGGGATTGGACTGAAGCTTTCTTT

j_gene: TRBJ2-2
v_gene: TRBV16
abundance: NA
d_gene: NA
CDR3aa: CASSQSALGGELFF
CDR3nt: TGTGCCAGCAGCCAATCAGCGCTGGGCGGGGAGCTGTTTTTT

j_gene: TRBJ2-7
v_gene: TRBV28
abundance: few
d_gene: NA
CDR3aa: CASSLFTGPTYEQYF
CDR3nt: TGTGCCAGCAGTTTGTTTACAGGTCCCACCTACGAGCAGTACTTC

j_gene: TRBJ2-5
v_gene: TRBV6-6
abundance: once
d_gene: TRBD1
CDR3aa: CASSYTTGNKETQYF
CDR3nt: TGTGCCAGCAGTTACACGACAGGGAATAAAGAGACCCAGTACTTC

j_gene: TRBJ1-3
v_gene: TRBV28
abundance: NA
d_gene: NA
CDR3aa: CASQRGGFESGNTIYF
CDR3nt: TGTGCCAGCCAGCGGGGGGGTTTCGAATCTGGAAACACCATATATTTT

j_gene: TRBJ2-3
v_gene: TRBV2
abundance: NA
d_gene: NA
CDR3aa: CASSQFTSTDTQYF
CDR3nt: TGTGCCAGCAGTCAGTTTACTAGCACAGATACGCAGTATTTT

j_gene: TRBJ2-5
v_gene: TRBV7-2
abundance: NA
d_gene: NA
CDR3aa: CASRDWGRDQETQYF
CDR3nt: TGTGCCAGCAGGGACTGGGGACGGGACCAAGAGACCCAGTACTTC

j_gene: TRBJ2-6
v_gene: TRBV28
abundance: NA
d_gene: NA
CDR3aa: CASSDGTAGSGANVLTF
CDR3nt: TGTGCCAGCAGCGACGGGACGGCGGGGTCTGGGGCCAACGTCCTGACTTTC

j_gene: TRBJ2-1
v_gene: TRBV10-3
abundance: NA
d_gene: TRBD2
CDR3aa: CAISGTSGSSYNEQFF
CDR3nt: TGTGCCATCAGCGGGACTAGCGGGAGCTCCTACAATGAGCAGTTCTTC

j_gene: TRBJ1-4
v_gene: TRBV19
abundance: NA
d_gene: NA
CDR3aa: CASSIRLRGANEKLFF
CDR3nt: TGTGCCAGTAGTATCCGACTCCGGGGGGCTAATGAAAAACTGTTTTTT

j_gene: TRBJ1-4
v_gene: TRBV2
abundance: NA
d_gene: TRBD1
CDR3aa: CASIPPTGDRTKLFF
CDR3nt: TGTGCCAGCATCCCCCCGACAGGGGATCGGACAAAACTGTTTTTT

j_gene: TRBJ1-1
v_gene: TRBV5-4
abundance: NA
d_gene: NA
CDR3aa: CASSSAALMNTEAFF
CDR3nt: TGTGCCAGCAGCTCGGCAGCTCTCATGAACACTGAAGCTTTCTTT

j_gene: TRBJ2-7
v_gene: TRBV6-1
abundance: once
d_gene: TRBD2
CDR3aa: CASSLAGGREQYF
CDR3nt: TGTGCCAGCAGTCTAGCGGGGGGTCGAGAGCAGTACTTC

j_gene: TRBJ1-2
v_gene: TRBV7-2
abundance: NA
d_gene: NA
CDR3aa: CASSLPFLRTRRDGYTF
CDR3nt: TGTGCCAGCAGCTTACCATTCCTTAGGACACGTAGAGACGGCTACACCTTC

j_gene: TRBJ2-7
v_gene: TRBV4-1
abundance: NA
d_gene: NA
CDR3aa: CASSQDGGGGTSGYEQYF
CDR3nt: TGCGCCAGCAGCCAAGATGGGGGGGGAGGGACATCTGGCTACGAGCAGTACTTC

j_gene: TRBJ2-3
v_gene: TRBV9
abundance: NA
d_gene: TRBD2
CDR3aa: CASSDRLAVDTQYF
CDR3nt: TGTGCCAGCAGCGATAGGCTAGCGGTAGATACGCAGTATTTT

j_gene: TRBJ1-3
v_gene: TRBV23-1
abundance: NA
d_gene: TRBD1
CDR3aa: CASSQFGVGTGSGNTIYF
CDR3nt: TGCGCCAGCAGTCAATTTGGGGTTGGGACAGGGTCTGGAAACACCATATATTTT

j_gene: TRBJ2-7
v_gene: TRBV7-6
abundance: few
d_gene: TRBD1
CDR3aa: CASSFYGQGETGEQYF
CDR3nt: TGTGCCAGCAGCTTCTACGGACAGGGCGAAACAGGCGAGCAGTACTTC

j_gene: TRBJ2-5
v_gene: TRBV9
abundance: NA
d_gene: TRBD2
CDR3aa: CASSVKPSGGKETQYF
CDR3nt: TGTGCCAGCAGCGTCAAACCTAGCGGGGGTAAAGAGACCCAGTACTTC

j_gene: TRBJ2-3
v_gene: TRBV14
abundance: NA
d_gene: NA
CDR3aa: CASSQGAVGAVADTQYF
CDR3nt: TGTGCCAGCAGCCAAGGGGCAGTAGGTGCCGTCGCAGATACGCAGTATTTT

j_gene: TRBJ1-3
v_gene: TRBV4-1
abundance: few
d_gene: TRBD1
CDR3aa: CASSQPTGQGARNTIYF
CDR3nt: TGCGCCAGCAGCCAACCTACAGGACAGGGGGCTAGAAACACCATATATTTT

j_gene: TRBJ2-1
v_gene: TRBV4-2
abundance: few
d_gene: TRBD2
CDR3aa: CASSPHGGGWTSGLNEQFF
CDR3nt: TGTGCCAGCAGCCCTCACGGGGGGGGATGGACTAGCGGTTTGAATGAGCAGTTCTTC

j_gene: TRBJ1-4
v_gene: TRBV27
abundance: NA
d_gene: NA
CDR3aa: CASSLSKAENEKLFF
CDR3nt: TGTGCCAGCAGTTTATCGAAGGCGGAGAATGAAAAACTGTTTTTT

j_gene: TRBJ2-5
v_gene: TRBV18
abundance: NA
d_gene: NA
CDR3aa: CASSPGHRVETQYF
CDR3nt: TGTGCCAGCTCACCAGGCCACAGAGTAGAGACCCAGTACTTC

j_gene: TRBJ2-6
v_gene: TRBV5-1
abundance: NA
d_gene: NA
CDR3aa: CASSEGGRSGANVLTF
CDR3nt: TGCGCCAGCAGCGAGGGCGGGCGGTCTGGGGCCAACGTCCTGACTTTC

j_gene: TRBJ2-1
v_gene: TRBV10-3
abundance: NA
d_gene: TRBD2
CDR3aa: CAISDSGSSYNEQFF
CDR3nt: TGTGCCATCAGTGATAGCGGGAGCTCCTACAATGAGCAGTTCTTC

j_gene: TRBJ2-3
v_gene: TRBV19
abundance: NA
d_gene: TRBD2
CDR3aa: CASRDRAGGPDTQYF
CDR3nt: TGTGCCAGTCGCGACAGAGCGGGGGGGCCCGATACGCAGTATTTT

j_gene: TRBJ2-1
v_gene: TRBV4-2
abundance: NA
d_gene: TRBD2
CDR3aa: CASSQDASSGVQGEQFF
CDR3nt: TGTGCCAGCAGCCAAGATGCCTCTAGCGGGGTCCAAGGAGAGCAGTTCTTC